A selection of T cell receptor beta chains follows, all from one sample in a study of type 1 regulatory T cells. The antigens these receptors bind are not known. TCRdb processed the reads anew with MiXCR; each CDR3 protein has one entry. The repertoire includes 70,000 or so distinct CDR3 sequences, less than 25% of them detected once, and 8.3% sits in the top ten. The sequencing input was cultured type 1 regulatory T (Tr1) cells, either the whole culture or a sorted fraction (not recorded which). These receptors originate from a human donor in good health. Both conserved end residues are trimmed from each CDR3. Fields, in order: J gene, clone size, V gene, CDR3 protein. Only part of the rows carry a size: once, few, many, or a class if the clone is expanded.

j_call: TRBJ1-3
clone_size: -
v_call: TRBV3-1
cdr3_aa: ASSQIPGGSNTIY

j_call: TRBJ2-1
clone_size: -
v_call: TRBV29-1
cdr3_aa: SAATRNEQF

j_call: TRBJ2-3
clone_size: few
v_call: TRBV7-3
cdr3_aa: ASSMSRKGDTQY

j_call: TRBJ2-3
clone_size: -
v_call: TRBV14
cdr3_aa: ASSLYLADTQY

j_call: TRBJ1-2
clone_size: few
v_call: TRBV12-3/TRBV12-4
cdr3_aa: ASSHYGWDRGSNYGYT

j_call: TRBJ1-3
clone_size: few
v_call: TRBV11-3
cdr3_aa: ASSSSSSGNTIY

j_call: TRBJ2-2
clone_size: -
v_call: TRBV12-3/TRBV12-4
cdr3_aa: ASSLLQGAPTGELF

j_call: TRBJ2-2
clone_size: many
v_call: TRBV11-3
cdr3_aa: ASSEAGGPTGELF

j_call: TRBJ2-1
clone_size: many
v_call: TRBV12-3/TRBV12-4
cdr3_aa: ASSYPASYNEQF

j_call: TRBJ2-1
clone_size: few
v_call: TRBV7-2
cdr3_aa: ASSLDVRGYNEQF

j_call: TRBJ2-3
clone_size: few
v_call: TRBV7-3
cdr3_aa: ASSLKGRGGHTDTQY

j_call: TRBJ2-1
clone_size: few
v_call: TRBV20-1
cdr3_aa: SARGRTSYNEQF

j_call: TRBJ1-5
clone_size: -
v_call: TRBV18
cdr3_aa: ASSPTRSNQPQH

j_call: TRBJ2-3
clone_size: few
v_call: TRBV20-1
cdr3_aa: SYGKSGTPDTQY

j_call: TRBJ2-7
clone_size: few
v_call: TRBV20-1
cdr3_aa: SASGLRPYEQY

j_call: TRBJ2-2
clone_size: -
v_call: TRBV19
cdr3_aa: ASSNRDGNTGELF

j_call: TRBJ2-2
clone_size: -
v_call: TRBV11-2
cdr3_aa: ASSPYRAGELF

j_call: TRBJ2-1
clone_size: few
v_call: TRBV5-1
cdr3_aa: ASSLGGAGSEQF

j_call: TRBJ2-1
clone_size: -
v_call: TRBV12-3/TRBV12-4
cdr3_aa: ASSLRSGGGNEQF

j_call: TRBJ2-7
clone_size: -
v_call: TRBV6-1
cdr3_aa: ASIEVGYEQY

j_call: TRBJ2-5
clone_size: medium-sized
v_call: TRBV18
cdr3_aa: ASSPAARPQETQY

j_call: TRBJ1-4
clone_size: -
v_call: TRBV12-3/TRBV12-4
cdr3_aa: ATRRSTNEKLF

j_call: TRBJ1-4
clone_size: -
v_call: TRBV28
cdr3_aa: ASSPEGRKLF

j_call: TRBJ2-1
clone_size: few
v_call: TRBV20-1
cdr3_aa: SARSSGIYNEQF

j_call: TRBJ2-3
clone_size: few
v_call: TRBV20-1
cdr3_aa: SVWLAVNTDTQY

j_call: TRBJ2-3
clone_size: many
v_call: TRBV27
cdr3_aa: ASSSLSGRFPDTQY

j_call: TRBJ2-1
clone_size: few
v_call: TRBV29-1
cdr3_aa: SVVFVGGQPYNEQF

j_call: TRBJ2-7
clone_size: -
v_call: TRBV7-2
cdr3_aa: ASSFISWAGGGYEQY

j_call: TRBJ2-7
clone_size: -
v_call: TRBV11-2
cdr3_aa: ASSLESGISYEQY

j_call: TRBJ2-1
clone_size: -
v_call: TRBV5-1
cdr3_aa: ASSWTSGRVNEQF

j_call: TRBJ2-7
clone_size: -
v_call: TRBV2
cdr3_aa: ASSPDRGIYEQY

j_call: TRBJ1-2
clone_size: few
v_call: TRBV4-1
cdr3_aa: ASSPPPILNYGYT

j_call: TRBJ1-4
clone_size: -
v_call: TRBV7-9
cdr3_aa: ASSLDGTGRGLF

j_call: TRBJ2-7
clone_size: -
v_call: TRBV6-2/TRBV6-3
cdr3_aa: ASSYRVGNYEQY

j_call: TRBJ2-3
clone_size: -
v_call: TRBV19
cdr3_aa: ASSISLGVVPSTQY

j_call: TRBJ2-2
clone_size: -
v_call: TRBV5-1
cdr3_aa: ASSTGQGVWELF

j_call: TRBJ2-5
clone_size: -
v_call: TRBV27
cdr3_aa: ASSVQGRRETQY

j_call: TRBJ2-1
clone_size: -
v_call: TRBV20-1
cdr3_aa: SARGARGLYNEQF

j_call: TRBJ2-5
clone_size: few
v_call: TRBV12-3/TRBV12-4
cdr3_aa: ASSPLAGAQETQY

j_call: TRBJ1-2
clone_size: -
v_call: TRBV5-1
cdr3_aa: ASSLLTAAGGYT

j_call: TRBJ1-1
clone_size: few
v_call: TRBV18
cdr3_aa: ASSPQAAGTEAF

j_call: TRBJ2-7
clone_size: many
v_call: TRBV5-1
cdr3_aa: ASSLDGTGSVEQY

j_call: TRBJ2-1
clone_size: -
v_call: TRBV20-1
cdr3_aa: SASGLHNEQF

j_call: TRBJ1-4
clone_size: few
v_call: TRBV5-1
cdr3_aa: ASSLALRTGDEKLF

j_call: TRBJ2-1
clone_size: many
v_call: TRBV10-3
cdr3_aa: AISEGVFSYNEQF

j_call: TRBJ1-2
clone_size: -
v_call: TRBV20-1
cdr3_aa: SARDSGGLYGYT